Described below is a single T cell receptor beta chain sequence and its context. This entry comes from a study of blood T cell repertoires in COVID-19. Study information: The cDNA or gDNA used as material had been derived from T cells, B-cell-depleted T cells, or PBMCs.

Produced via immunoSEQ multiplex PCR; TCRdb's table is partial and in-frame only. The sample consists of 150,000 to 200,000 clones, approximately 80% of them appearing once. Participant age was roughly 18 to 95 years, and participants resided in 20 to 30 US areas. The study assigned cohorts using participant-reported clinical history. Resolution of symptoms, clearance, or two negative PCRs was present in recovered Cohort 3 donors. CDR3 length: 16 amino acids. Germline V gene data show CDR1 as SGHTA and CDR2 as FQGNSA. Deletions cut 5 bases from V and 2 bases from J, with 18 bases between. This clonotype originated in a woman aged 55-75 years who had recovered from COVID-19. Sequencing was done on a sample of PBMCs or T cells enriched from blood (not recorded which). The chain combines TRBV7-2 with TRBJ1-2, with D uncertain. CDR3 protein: CASSRRPGYENYGYTF. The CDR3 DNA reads TGTGCCAGCAGCCGCAGGCCAGGATACGAAAACTATGGCTACACCTTC.